These 32 T cell receptor beta chains originate from one sample sequenced in a study of OX40 agonist ivuxolimab in advanced cancers. The assay was immunoSEQ multiplex PCR, and TCRdb's table has in-frame clones only and misses some. The profile covers 40,000 to 50,000 clones, with approximately 86% appearing a single time and about an eighth taken by the ten largest. The sequenced sample was CD4+ or CD8+ T cells sorted from blood, obtained in a trial of the OX40 agonist ivuxolimab. Receptor source: an adult with an advanced solid tumor such as melanoma, head and neck, liver or kidney cancer.

The chain carries TRBV5-5 and TRBJ2-3; D possibly matches TRBD1 or TRBD2 (5 bases each). The germline V gene encodes CDR1 SGHKS and CDR2 YYEKEE (reference sequence). The CDR3 spans 16 residues. The germline V and J ends were trimmed by 3 bases and 1 base, with 15 bases remaining between them. Here the CDR3 DNA reads TGTGCCAGCAGCTACGCCAGGGCGGAGGGCACAGATACGCAGTATTTT. Translated, it gives CASSYARAEGTDTQYF.

The gene calls are TRBV9 and TRBJ2-7; D might be TRBD1 or TRBD2, each matching 5 bases. V lost 0 bases, J lost 4 bases, and 11 bases lay in between. The germline V gene has CDR1 SGDLS and CDR2 YYNGEE. The CDR3 is 14 amino acids. In DNA form, the CDR3 reads TGTGCCAGCAGCGTAGCCGGGACCGATTACGAGCAGTACTTC. Translation gives CASSVAGTDYEQYF.

The chain has TRBV11-2 and TRBJ2-7, with D possibly being TRBD1 (6 bases). V gave up 0 bases and J gave up 2 bases, with 11 bases separating them. Germline CDR1 reads SGHAT; CDR2 reads FQNNGV. The length of the CDR3 is 15 residues. The CDR3 sequence: CASSLEVTGAYEQYF. CDR3 in DNA: TGTGCCAGCAGCTTAGAGGTGACAGGTGCCTACGAGCAGTACTTC.

The table lists this clone with a count of one. The chain recombines TRBV27 with TRBJ2-7; 7 bases match TRBD1. There are 14 residues in the CDR3. The J segment lost 6 bases and the V segment lost 4 bases, leaving 9 bases of the junction unmatched. Germline CDR1 is MNHEY and CDR2 is SMNVEV (reference sequence). The DNA of the CDR3 is TGTGCCAGCAGTTCCCGGACAGGCGGCAGCGAGCAGTACTTC. Translating gives CASSSRTGGSEQYF.

The chain combines TRBV9 with TRBJ2-7; 14 bases line up with TRBD2. CDR3 size: 15 residues. Per germline, CDR1 SGDLS and CDR2 YYNGEE. With 3 bases clipped from V and 4 bases from J, the junction kept 3 bases outside the gene matches. CDR3 coding DNA: TGTGCCAGCAGCGCCGGGACTAGCGGGGGTTACGAGCAGTACTTC. Encoded protein: CASSAGTSGGYEQYF.

The chain recombines TRBV30 with TRBJ1-2; 8 nucleotides agree with TRBD1. CDR3 size: 15 residues. The germline V gene has CDR1 GTSNPN and CDR2 SVGIG (reference sequence). J was trimmed by 4 bases and V by 0 bases; bases with no gene match: 7. DNA for the CDR3: TGTGCCTGGAGTGTGCCAGGGGGCCTTGGCTATGGCTACACCTTC. Its translation is CAWSVPGGLGYGYTF. The full variable domain, rest sourced from reference TRBV30 and TRBJ1-2, is SQTIHQWPATLVQPVGSPLSLECTVEGTSNPNLYWYRQAAGRGLQLLFYSVGIGQISSEVPQNLSASRPQDRQFILSSKKLLLSDSGFYLCAWSVPGGLGYGYTFGSGTRLTVV.

J is TRBJ2-1 and V is TRBV27; D gene uncertain. Per germline, CDR1 MNHEY and CDR2 SMNVEV (reference sequence). This CDR3 is 13 amino acids long. V lost 9 bases and J 3 bases, leaving 12 bases between the germline ends. CDR3 region: CASTSGFYNEQFF. Here the CDR3 DNA reads TGTGCCAGTACTTCCGGGTTCTACAATGAGCAGTTCTTC.

The genes are TRBV4-2 and TRBJ1-4; 7 bases agree with TRBD1. Germline assignment: CDR1 LGHNA and CDR2 YNFKEQ. The CDR3 totals 16 residues. Trimming cost V 4 bases and J 0 bases; bases outside gene matches: 5. CDR3 protein: CASSLGTAATNEKLFF. The CDR3 DNA is TGTGCCAGCAGCCTCGGGACAGCGGCAACTAATGAAAAACTGTTTTTT.

The V call is TRBV29-1, the J call TRBJ2-7, with D maybe TRBD2 (6 bases). Germline V gene data show CDR1 as SQVTM and CDR2 as ANQGSEA. CDR3 length equals 15 residues. V lost 6 bases and J 0 bases, leaving 18 bases between the germline ends. DNA for the CDR3: TGCAGCGTCTCCGGGGGAGACACTAGCTCCTACGAGCAGTACTTC. This translates into CSVSGGDTSSYEQYF.

This chain joins TRBV27 and TRBJ1-1, with unresolved D. The CDR3 is 11 residues long. V dropped 7 bases and J dropped 9 bases, with 12 bases sitting between them. Per the germline V gene, CDR1 is MNHEY and CDR2 is SMNVEV (reference sequence). The CDR3 region is CASISRDKAFF. The CDR3 DNA reads TGTGCCAGCATTTCACGAGACAAAGCTTTCTTT.

This rearrangement joins TRBV27 to TRBJ2-3; no reliable D call. Germline values: CDR1 MNHEY, CDR2 SMNVEV (reference sequence). This CDR3 contains 15 residues. V was cut by 5 bases and J by 0 bases, with 12 bases left in between. CDR3 bases: TGTGCCAGCAGTCCCTTCCCTTCTAGCACAGATACGCAGTATTTT. It encodes CASSPFPSSTDTQYF.

This clone was counted between two and nine times. The gene calls are TRBV5-4 and TRBJ2-3, with a weak D call TRBD1 (5 bases). V lost 5 bases and J 1 base, leaving 5 bases between the germline ends. Germline CDR1 and CDR2: SGHNT and YYREEE (reference sequence). This CDR3 is built from 12 residues. The CDR3 DNA is TGTGCCAGCAGACAGGGCACAGATACGCAGTATTTT. This gives the protein CASRQGTDTQYF.

The chain has TRBV11-2 and TRBJ2-7; TRBD2 might be the D (5 bases). Germline V lookup: CDR1 SGHAT, CDR2 FQNNGV. The CDR3 runs to 14 residues. V was cut by 5 bases and J by 2 bases, with 13 bases left in between. The CDR3 sequence: CASSLVAGAYEQYF. For the CDR3, the DNA is TGTGCCAGCAGCCTAGTGGCGGGTGCCTACGAGCAGTACTTC.

Within the sample, this clone is medium-sized. V and J are TRBV4-1 and TRBJ1-2, with 7 positions matching TRBD1. This CDR3 region has 14 residues. The V gene end was trimmed by 5 bases and the J gene end by 6 bases; junction bases not matched to a gene: 9. Germline-derived CDR1 and CDR2 are MGHRA and YSYEKL. The CDR3 loop reads CASSSLEGANGYTF. The CDR3 DNA reads TGCGCCAGCAGCTCCCTGGAGGGGGCGAATGGCTACACCTTC.

The count of this clone is one. The chain links TRBV7-2 to TRBJ2-2, with 8 bases lining up with TRBD1. The CDR3 is made up of 19 amino acids. Germline trimming cut 5 bases from V and 0 bases from J; bases unmatched to any gene: 14. Germline values: CDR1 SGHTA, CDR2 FQGNSA. CDR3 in DNA: TGTGCCAGCAGCAGAGACAGGGGTCAAGCCAAAACGAACACCGGGGAGCTGTTTTTT. Translation: CASSRDRGQAKTNTGELFF.

The rearrangement joins TRBV9 to TRBJ1-2; no reliable D call. Germline lookup yields CDR1 SGDLS and CDR2 YYNGEE. This CDR3 has 18 amino acids. V lost 3 bases and J lost 1, with 22 bases in between. The CDR3 nucleotides read TGTGCCAGCAGCGGTGGGAGGGCACCCTACGCAAGTAACTATGGCTACACCTTC. This encodes CASSGGRAPYASNYGYTF.

The CDR3 reads CASSPYRGRDYEQYF. DNA of the CDR3: TGTGCCAGCTCACCTTACAGGGGGCGCGACTACGAGCAGTACTTC. The chain recombines TRBV18 with TRBJ2-7, with 9 bases aligning to TRBD1. V was pared by 3 bases and J by 3 bases, with 6 bases of the junction left unmatched. The length of the CDR3 is 15 residues. Germline CDR1 KGHSH, CDR2 LQKENI.

The sample holds a few counts of this clone. The chain is built from TRBV23-1 and TRBJ1-2, with D maybe TRBD1 (5 bases). TRBV23-1 is given ORF status, its function remaining uncertain. Trimming shortened V by 4 bases and J by 8 bases, and 23 bases separated the two germline ends. The CDR3 loop spans 16 amino acids. The CDR3 DNA reads TGCGCCAGCAGTCCCCCTCAGGGACCTCGACGGAGCGGCTACACCTTC. The encoded protein is CASSPPQGPRRSGYTF.

This clone was seen only once. The chain joins TRBV11-2 to TRBJ2-1; TRBD1 or TRBD2 may be the D gene (5 bases each). The CDR3 has 12 residues. The V end lost 5 bases, the J end lost 10 bases, and 12 bases lay between the germline ends. The germline V gene has CDR1 SGHAT and CDR2 FQNNGV. CDR3 amino acids: CASSGLGVEQFF. Written as DNA, the CDR3 is TGTGCCAGCAGCGGGCTGGGGGTCGAGCAGTTCTTC.

The genes are TRBV7-8 and TRBJ1-2; the D gene is possibly TRBD1 (6 bases). The CDR3 has 15 residues. The V end was cut by 7 bases, the J end by 3 bases, with 18 bases between. The V gene's germline CDR1 is SGHVS and CDR2 FQNEAQ. The CDR3 protein is CASTPGAVPYYGYTF. The CDR3 bases are TGTGCCAGCACCCCGGGGGCAGTTCCCTACTATGGCTACACCTTC.

As concerns this clone: Germline and junction disagree at one end, which may indicate a read error. The chain has TRBV7-7 and TRBJ2-5; 7 bases agree with TRBD2. The CDR3 is 19 residues long. Germline CDR1 SSHAT, CDR2 FNYEAQ (reference sequence). CDR3 nucleotide sequence: TGTGCTAGCAGCTTAAACGATGGGCCTAGCGGAACCCTGGGGGAGACCCAGTACTTC. Translated, it gives CASSLNDGPSGTLGETQYF.

The V gene is TRBV4-2, the J gene TRBJ1-1; 7 bases agree with TRBD1. V lost 3 bases, J lost 3 bases, and 7 bases stayed unmatched. Looked up from germline, CDR1 is LGHNA and CDR2 is YNFKEQ. The CDR3 is 15 amino acids. The CDR3 reads CASSQLTGRDTEAFF. The CDR3 bases are TGTGCCAGCAGCCAGTTGACAGGGAGGGACACTGAAGCTTTCTTT.

This rearrangement joins TRBV7-8 to TRBJ2-1, with D possibly TRBD2 on 6 matching bases. V was trimmed by 5 bases and J by 2 bases, leaving 13 bases between them. The CDR3 is made up of 15 amino acids. Looked up from germline, CDR1 is SGHVS and CDR2 is FQNEAQ. CDR3 DNA sequence: TGTGCCAGCAGCCCTCTAGCGCCAACCTACAATGAGCAGTTCTTC. This translates into CASSPLAPTYNEQFF.

This chain joins TRBV7-8 and TRBJ2-1; TRBD2 aligns across 7 bases. The CDR3 covers 18 residues. Germline V lookup: CDR1 SGHVS, CDR2 FQNEAQ. J was trimmed by 0 bases and V by 8 bases; bases with no gene match: 16. Written as DNA, the CDR3 is TGTGCCAGCCACGAGACTAGCACTCTCGCGTCCTCCTACAATGAGCAGTTCTTC. Residues: CASHETSTLASSYNEQFF.

This chain links TRBV6-6 with TRBJ2-7, with a tentative D call TRBD1 (5 bases). CDR3 length: 12 residues. In germline, CDR1 is MNHNY, CDR2 SVGAGI (reference sequence). V was clipped by 6 bases and J by 3 bases, with 9 bases between them. CDR3 protein: CASSQTVYEQYF. The CDR3 DNA reads TGTGCCAGCAGCCAGACAGTCTACGAGCAGTACTTC.

The rearrangement uses TRBV4-3 and TRBJ2-2; D remains unclear. The germline V gene has CDR1 LGHNA and CDR2 YSLEER. Trimming removed 1 base at V and 0 bases at J, with 3 bases between. CDR3 size: 14 residues. The CDR3 sequence is CASSQVANTGELFF. CDR3 coding DNA: TGCGCCAGCAGCCAAGTGGCGAACACCGGGGAGCTGTTTTTT.

V usage is TRBV7-9 and J usage is TRBJ2-7, with TRBD2 matching 7 bases. This CDR3 region has 14 residues. V dropped 7 bases and J dropped 2; count of bases not matched to a gene: 8. Germline V gives CDR1 SEHNR, CDR2 FQNEAQ (reference sequence). The chain's CDR3 is CASTTGLMAYEQYF. In DNA, the CDR3 is TGTGCCAGCACCACGGGACTAATGGCCTACGAGCAGTACTTC.

This chain links TRBV29-1 with TRBJ1-2; 8 bases match TRBD1. V shed 7 bases and J 4 bases; nucleotides not matched to a gene: 11. This CDR3 region has 14 residues. Looked up from germline, CDR1 is SQVTM and CDR2 is ANQGSEA. Written as DNA, the CDR3 is TGCAGCGGGGGGAGACAGGGGTACCCCTATGGCTACACCTTC. Its protein is CSGGRQGYPYGYTF. Using reference TRBV29-1 and TRBJ1-2 for the parts outside the CDR3, the full variable domain is SAVISQKPSRDICQRGTSLTIQCQVDSQVTMMFWYRQQPGQSLTLIATANQGSEATYESGFVIDKFPISRPNLTFSTLTVSNMSPEDSSIYLCSGGRQGYPYGYTFGSGTRLTVV.

CDR3 DNA: TGTGCCCTCCAAGAGAGCGGGAGATCCTACGAGCAGTACTTC. It encodes CALQESGRSYEQYF. The chain is built from TRBV7-9 and TRBJ2-7, with 8 nucleotides matching TRBD2. Germline CDR1 SEHNR, CDR2 FQNEAQ (reference sequence). Unmatched junction bases numbered 10, after V lost 11 bases and J lost 1 base. This CDR3 contains 14 residues.

V gene TRBV28 combines with J gene TRBJ2-5, with 7 bases matching TRBD2. Germline CDR1 is MDHEN and CDR2 is SYDVKM. The CDR3 covers 14 residues. Germline trimming cut 7 bases from V and 4 bases from J; bases unmatched to any gene: 9. The CDR3 loop is CASNLGGRGETQYF. The CDR3 DNA follows: TGTGCCAGCAACCTGGGAGGGCGGGGAGAGACCCAGTACTTC.

The chain carries TRBV4-2 and TRBJ1-2, with D tentatively TRBD1 (5 bases). The germline V gene has CDR1 LGHNA and CDR2 YNFKEQ. V shed 0 bases and J shed 4 bases, with 15 bases lying between them. This CDR3 region has 16 residues. The CDR3 protein is CASSQDPGDRFYGYTF. As DNA, the CDR3 is TGTGCCAGCAGCCAAGATCCCGGGGACCGGTTCTATGGCTACACCTTC.

V and J are TRBV4-1 and TRBJ1-5; D is possibly TRBD1 (6 bases). Deletions cut 5 bases from V and 10 bases from J, with 21 bases between. Germline V lookup: CDR1 MGHRA, CDR2 YSYEKL. This CDR3 comprises 15 residues. The CDR3 region is CASSSTHRALRPQHF. CDR3 DNA: TGCGCCAGCAGCTCTACCCACAGGGCCCTACGTCCCCAGCATTTT.